This T cell receptor beta chain was sequenced in a study of T cells after somatic rescue of genetic block. Assay used: immunoSEQ multiplex PCR; TCRdb lists only in-frame clones, some missing. The sample lists 85,000 to 90,000 clones, 85% to 90% seen once, with under 2% in the top ten. The TCR originated in a woman in her late teens or twenties. The material sequenced was peripheral blood mononuclear cells (PBMCs).

CDR3 residues: CASSLPRQGLGYTF. The CDR3 DNA follows: TGTGCCAGCAGTTTACCTCGACAGGGCTTAGGCTACACCTTC. This rearrangement joins TRBV28 to TRBJ1-2; 7 positions agree with TRBD1. There are 14 residues in the CDR3. V lost 2 bases, J lost 8 bases, and 8 bases stayed unmatched. CDR1 and CDR2 from the germline V gene are MDHEN and SYDVKM.